Listed below are T cell receptor beta chains from one sample, sequenced in a study of shared clonotypes between healthy human individuals. Assay: immunoSEQ multiplex PCR; the TCRdb copy retains only in-frame clones and omits some. This table has about 2.2 million clones, roughly 91% appearing once. Input material: naive CD8+ T cells from PBMCs. Receptors originate from a man aged 18 to 35 in good health. Some clones in this sample may be carry-over from other donors' samples. The CDR3 runs from the conserved cysteine through the conserved F or W. Fields, in order: D gene, clone size, J gene, V gene, CDR3 DNA, CDR3 protein. The D gene is left open where the match is weak. Size values are once, few and many counts, or a class for expanded clones, and some rows have none.

>NA|once|TRBJ2-1|TRBV27
TGTGCCAGCAGTTTGGGGGGCGGCGGACGGCAGTTCTTC
CASSLGGGGRQFF
>NA|NA|TRBJ1-2|TRBV7-9
TGTGCCGGCAGGTCCGGGGACATTAACTATGGCTACACCTTC
CAGRSGDINYGYTF
>TRBD2|once|TRBJ2-7|TRBV13
TGTGCCAGCAGCTTAATGTCTAGCGGGAGCTACGAGCAGTACTTC
CASSLMSSGSYEQYF
>NA|once|TRBJ2-1|TRBV9
TGTGCCAGCAGCGTAGATGGTGATGAGCAGTTCTTC
CASSVDGDEQFF
>TRBD1|NA|TRBJ2-5|TRBV5-1
TGCGCCAGCAGCTTCAACGGTGGGACAGGGCTGGTTTTCAACCAAGAGACCCAGTACTTC
CASSFNGGTGLVFNQETQYF
>TRBD2|NA|TRBJ2-1|TRBV2
TGTGCCAGCAGTGAACTTTTGGGACTAGCGGATAGCTCCTACAATGAGCAGTTCTTC
CASSELLGLADSSYNEQFF
>NA|NA|TRBJ1-3|TRBV28
TGTGCCAGCAGTCCCAGTTGGACTGACTCTGGAAACACCATATATTTT
CASSPSWTDSGNTIYF
>NA|NA|TRBJ1-1|TRBV2
TGTGCCAGCAGTGAGGAGAGGGAGACCCGAACGGTGTACACTGAAGCTTTCTTT
CASSEERETRTVYTEAFF
>NA|once|TRBJ1-1|TRBV6-5
TGTGCCAGCAGTTCCCGGGAAGGGGGGGCGAACACTGAAGCTTTCTTT
CASSSREGGANTEAFF
>NA|NA|TRBJ2-7|TRBV29-1
TGCAGCGTTGGTAAGGGCCACGAGCAGTACTTC
CSVGKGHEQYF
>NA|NA|TRBJ2-5|TRBV9
TGTGCCAGCAGCGGCCGGGACGGCGAGACCCAAGAGACCCAGTACTTC
CASSGRDGETQETQYF
>TRBD2|NA|TRBJ2-5|TRBV7-9
TGTGCCACCTCTAGCGGGGTGTCCGCGGAGACCCAGTACTTC
CATSSGVSAETQYF
>TRBD1|NA|TRBJ2-3|TRBV9
TGTGCCAGCAGCCCCACAGGGGTTGTCGGTACGCAGTATTTT
CASSPTGVVGTQYF
>NA|NA|TRBJ1-3|TRBV27
TGTGCCAGCCGTACGAGGGGGATCTTCTCTGGAAACACCATATATTTT
CASRTRGIFSGNTIYF
>TRBD2|NA|TRBJ2-7|TRBV28
TGTGCCAGCAGTTTAGCGGGAGGGCTCAACGAGCAGTACTTC
CASSLAGGLNEQYF
>TRBD2|NA|TRBJ2-1|TRBV13
TGTGCCAGCAGCTTTAGCGGGCACTACAATGAGCAGTTCTTC
CASSFSGHYNEQFF
>NA|NA|TRBJ2-7|TRBV15
TGTGCCACCAGCAGGGACCGAACCTACGAGCAGTACTTC
CATSRDRTYEQYF
>TRBD1|once|TRBJ1-1|TRBV7-8
TGTGCCAGCACGCAGGGGGGTATGAACACTGAAGCTTTCTTT
CASTQGGMNTEAFF
>NA|NA|TRBJ2-7|TRBV7-9
TGTGCCATCACGGGAGTTTTCTACGAGCAGTACTTC
CAITGVFYEQYF
>TRBD2|NA|TRBJ2-2|TRBV5-5
TGTGCCAGCAGTCTATATACTAGCGGGCCAAGGACCGGGGAGCTGTTTTTT
CASSLYTSGPRTGELFF
>TRBD1|NA|TRBJ2-5|TRBV2
TGTGCCAGCAGTGGGACAGGGGGCTGGGAGACCCAGTACTTC
CASSGTGGWETQYF
>NA|NA|TRBJ1-1|TRBV7-9
TGTGCCAGCAGCCCAAAGCCCGGGTCCAGGAACACTGAAGCTTTCTTT
CASSPKPGSRNTEAFF
>NA|NA|TRBJ2-2|TRBV11-2
TGTGCCAGCAGGACGGGGAACAGGGTCAACACCGGGGAGCTGTTTTTT
CASRTGNRVNTGELFF
>TRBD1|NA|TRBJ1-1|TRBV27
TGTGCCAGCAGTTTCTCAGGGGGAGCAGTCACTGAAGCTTTCTTT
CASSFSGGAVTEAFF
>NA|NA|TRBJ2-7|TRBV6-1
TGTGCCAGCAGTGTAACTCAGGCCGAACCAACCTACGAGCAGTACTTC
CASSVTQAEPTYEQYF
>NA|NA|TRBJ1-1|TRBV27
TGTGCCAGCAGCCTGGGGATTGGGAACACTGAAGCTTTCTTT
CASSLGIGNTEAFF
>NA|NA|TRBJ1-2|TRBV11-2
TGTGCCAGCAGCCCTCATTCTCCCAGCACTAACTATGGCTACACCTTC
CASSPHSPSTNYGYTF
>TRBD2|NA|TRBJ2-7|TRBV9
TGTGCCAGCAGCCATAGCGGGAATGGAGAATACGAGCAGTACTTC
CASSHSGNGEYEQYF
>NA|NA|TRBJ1-1|TRBV19
TGTGCCAGTAGTATAGACGGGGAGAGCACTGAAGCTTTCTTT
CASSIDGESTEAFF
>TRBD2|once|TRBJ2-1|TRBV6-4
TGTGCCAGCAGTGACTCTGGACTAGCAAGCGCCGAGCAGTTCTTC
CASSDSGLASAEQFF
>TRBD2|NA|TRBJ2-2|TRBV7-9
TGTGCCAGCAGCCTTGACACGGGACTAGCGGGAACCGTGCTGTTTTTT
CASSLDTGLAGTVLFF
>NA|NA|TRBJ2-2|TRBV6-6
TGTGCCCATTCCGGGGACACCGGGGAGCTGTTTTTT
CAHSGDTGELFF
>NA|NA|TRBJ2-7|TRBV28
TGTGCCAGCAGTTCACAACCCTCGACCTACGAGCAGTACTTC
CASSSQPSTYEQYF
>NA|NA|TRBJ2-7|TRBV27
TGTGCCAGCAGTCCTCTCCAGGGAGGTGACGAGCAGTACTTC
CASSPLQGGDEQYF
>NA|NA|TRBJ2-1|TRBV19
TGTGCCAGTAGTGATGACAATGAGCAGTTCTTC
CASSDDNEQFF
>NA|NA|TRBJ1-2|TRBV10-3
TGTGCCATCAGTGAGCAATCAGGGGAGGATGGCTACACCTTC
CAISEQSGEDGYTF
>NA|NA|TRBJ2-7|TRBV5-1
TGCGCCAGCAGCTTGGGCAGGGGTCAGTACGAGCAGTACTTC
CASSLGRGQYEQYF
>NA|NA|TRBJ2-2|TRBV6-5
TGTGCCAGCAGTTACTCGAGCAGGAACACCGGGGAGCTGTTTTTT
CASSYSSRNTGELFF
>TRBD2|NA|TRBJ2-7|TRBV5-1
TGCGCCAGCACCCCAACCGGACTAGCCGCCACCTACGAGCAGTACTTC
CASTPTGLAATYEQYF
>TRBD2|NA|TRBJ2-5|TRBV28
TGTGCCAGCAGTTTTGTGCAGGGAGGGTCGGGAGAGACCCAGTACTTC
CASSFVQGGSGETQYF
>NA|NA|TRBJ2-2|TRBV30
TGTGCCTGGAGTCTGACCGGGGAGCTGTTTTTT
CAWSLTGELFF
>TRBD1|NA|TRBJ1-2|TRBV29-1
TGCAGCGTTGAAGTCGTCAGGGGGAGCGATGGCTACACCTTC
CSVEVVRGSDGYTF
>NA|few|TRBJ1-4|TRBV7-9
TGTGCCAGCAGTCTGGCAGATAATGAAAAACTGTTTTTT
CASSLADNEKLFF
>NA|NA|TRBJ1-4|TRBV7-9
TGTGCCAGCAGCTCTCCCTGGAGGGAGAATGAAAAACTGTTTTTT
CASSSPWRENEKLFF
>TRBD1|NA|TRBJ2-1|TRBV27
TGTGCCAGCAGTGTCTTTTTTTCCGCAATAGACAGGGTCGGTGAGCAGTTCTTC
CASSVFFSAIDRVGEQFF
>TRBD2|NA|TRBJ2-5|TRBV28
TGTGCCATCCAGGGGTCTGTTGGACTAGCGGGTCCACGCCAAGAGACCCAGTACTTC
CAIQGSVGLAGPRQETQYF
>NA|once|TRBJ1-1|TRBV19
TGTGCCAGTAGTATAAAAAAAGGCTGGAACACTGAAGCTTTCTTT
CASSIKKGWNTEAFF
>NA|NA|TRBJ2-3|TRBV19
TGTGCCAGTAGTATAGATCATTTTCGGGAGCCAGATACGCAGTATTTT
CASSIDHFREPDTQYF
>NA|once|TRBJ1-1|TRBV19
TGTGCCAGTACCACGTACGAGTTTCCGACTGAAGCTTTCTTT
CASTTYEFPTEAFF
>NA|NA|TRBJ2-3|TRBV7-3
TGTGCCAGCAGCTTAACAGGTGCTAGCACAGATACGCAGTATTTT
CASSLTGASTDTQYF